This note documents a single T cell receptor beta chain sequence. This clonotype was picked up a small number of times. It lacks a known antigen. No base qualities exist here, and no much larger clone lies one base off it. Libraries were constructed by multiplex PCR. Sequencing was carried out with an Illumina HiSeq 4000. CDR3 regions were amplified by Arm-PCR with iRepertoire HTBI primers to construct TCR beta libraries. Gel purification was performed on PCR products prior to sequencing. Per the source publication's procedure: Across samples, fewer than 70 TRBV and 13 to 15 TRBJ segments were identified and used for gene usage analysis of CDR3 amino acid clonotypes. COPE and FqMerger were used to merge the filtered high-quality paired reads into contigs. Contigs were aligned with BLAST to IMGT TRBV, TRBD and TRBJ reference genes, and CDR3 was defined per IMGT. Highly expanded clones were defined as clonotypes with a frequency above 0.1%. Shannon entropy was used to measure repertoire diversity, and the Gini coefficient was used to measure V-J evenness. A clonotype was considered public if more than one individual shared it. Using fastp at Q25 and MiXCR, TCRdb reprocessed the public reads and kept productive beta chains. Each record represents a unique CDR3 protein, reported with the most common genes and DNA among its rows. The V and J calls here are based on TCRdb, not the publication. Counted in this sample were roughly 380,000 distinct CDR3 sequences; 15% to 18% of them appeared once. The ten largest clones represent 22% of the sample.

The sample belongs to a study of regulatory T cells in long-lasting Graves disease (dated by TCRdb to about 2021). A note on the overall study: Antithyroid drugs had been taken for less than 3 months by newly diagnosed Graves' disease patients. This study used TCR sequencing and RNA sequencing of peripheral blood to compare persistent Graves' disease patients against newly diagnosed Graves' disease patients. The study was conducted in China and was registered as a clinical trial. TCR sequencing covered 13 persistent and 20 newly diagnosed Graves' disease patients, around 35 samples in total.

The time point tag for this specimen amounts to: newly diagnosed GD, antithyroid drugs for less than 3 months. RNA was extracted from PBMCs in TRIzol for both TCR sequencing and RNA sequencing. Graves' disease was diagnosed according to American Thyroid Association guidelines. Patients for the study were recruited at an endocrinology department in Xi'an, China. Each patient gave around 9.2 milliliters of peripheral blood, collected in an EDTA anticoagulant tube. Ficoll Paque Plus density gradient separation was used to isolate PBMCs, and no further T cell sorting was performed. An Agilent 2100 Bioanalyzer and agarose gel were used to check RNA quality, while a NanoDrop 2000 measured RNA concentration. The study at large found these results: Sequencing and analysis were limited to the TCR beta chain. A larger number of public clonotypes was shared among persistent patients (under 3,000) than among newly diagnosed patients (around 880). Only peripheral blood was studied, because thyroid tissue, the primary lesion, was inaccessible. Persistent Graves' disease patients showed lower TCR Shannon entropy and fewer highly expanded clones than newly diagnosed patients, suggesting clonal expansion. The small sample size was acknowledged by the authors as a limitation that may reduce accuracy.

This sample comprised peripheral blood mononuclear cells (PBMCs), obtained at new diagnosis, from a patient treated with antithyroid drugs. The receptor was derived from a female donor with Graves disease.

The nucleotide sequence reads as follows: TGCAGTGCCCCGAAAGCTGCGGCGGGGGAGTTCTTC. Translation gives CSAPKAAAGEFF. The rearrangement joined TRBV20-1 to TRBJ2-1, and 7 bases in between align with TRBD2. The germline V gene (reference sequence) specifies DFQATT as CDR1 and SNEGSKA as CDR2. Reading from cysteine to phenylalanine, the CDR3 counts 12 amino acids. Solely the CDR3 DNA is kept, with 36 bases framed from the first base. V has 6 bases trimmed and J has 14 bases trimmed; junction bases matching no gene number 13.